The T cell receptor (beta chain) under discussion was sequenced for a study of CD8 T cell repertoires and HIV-1 epitope variants (dated by TCRdb to 2020 to 2021). For the study in its entirety: Twenty-five peptides representing autologous and known Gag and Nef epitope variants were each used to stimulate T cells in separate culture wells. An aliquot of 1M T cells was saved as an uncultured baseline condition, separate from the approximately 80 T cell cultures. The epitopes tested were three Gag epitope families plus Nef HW9 and YT9. The cultures were grown for about nine days in IMDM with gentamicin, and half of the media was changed on days 3 and 7 with IL-2, IL-7 and IL-15 added. Using the EasySep Human T Cell Enrichment Kit, T cells were enriched and then co-cultured with an equal number of autologous T cell-negative cells acting as antigen-presenting cells. A total of 83 T cell cultures were run, with each culture condition done in triplicate except for one peptide, which was done in duplicate. A CMV, EBV and flu peptide pool, the Ebola AY9 epitope as negative control, and a no-peptide well were included as control conditions.

With respect to this clone: No cognate antigen has been identified for it. Base qualities were left out, and no much larger clone turns up one base away.

The EasySep Human CD8+ T Cell Enrichment Kit was used on day 10 to isolate CD8+ T cells from every culture. CDR1 and CDR2 were assigned from the germline V gene as SGHNT and YENEEA. Unmatched junction bases come to 8, with V trimmed by 1 base and J by 7 bases. The CDR3, from cysteine to phenylalanine, totals 16 residues. Only the CDR3 region is kept as DNA, spanning 48 bases read in frame from base 1. Sequencing of TCR beta CDR3 regions was performed at survey depth on the immunoSEQ platform. The QIAamp DNA micro kit was used to extract genomic DNA from every cultured and uncultured CD8+ T cell population. The source study handled its data this way. Samples with fewer than 5,000 productive reads were excluded, resulting in the removal of 5 of the 75 HIV peptide-stimulated cultures. A MANAFEST web app trimmed sequences to CDR3 and removed nonproductive sequences, CDR3s under 5 amino acids, and those not starting C or ending F/W. For a clonotype to count as antigen-specific, the clonotype had to expand relative to the no-peptide control in at least 2 of 3 replicates at FDR 0.01, and only within one epitope family. In addition, a specific clonotype needed a frequency at least fivefold higher than in wells stimulated with peptides from other epitope families. TCRdb limited this immuneACCESS table to in-frame rearrangements with V and J called. A share of clones is missing; checked studies link under half to unresolved V genes, and the rest is unexplained. From that table come the V and J calls and clone size; the DNA was used to work out D and trimming. The sample table records some 100,000 clones; roughly 80% of these occur just once. In total, the top ten clones hold around 24% of the sample.

What the work shows at the level of the full study, not this receptor alone: The assay identified only TCR beta chains and indicated proliferation in response to antigen, without indicating T cell function or cytokine profile. Five clonotypes recognized the Nef KF9 family and one clonotype recognized the HW9 family, while no responses to the TAALDMSHF plasma variant were seen. The study identified about 9 antigen-specific TCR beta clonotypes, over 5 of which appeared to be cross-reactive for autologous or known escape epitope variants.

This clonotype was sampled from a male donor with HIV. The V gene is TRBV11-3 and the J gene is TRBJ2-1; 9 central nucleotides agree with TRBD2. The sequenced sample was uncultured baseline CD8+ T cells from peripheral blood mononuclear cells (PBMCs). The CDR3 reads as follows: CASSLGLSGSGNEQFF. Here is the DNA: TGTGCCAGCAGCTTAGGGCTTAGCGGGAGTGGGAATGAGCAGTTCTTC.